The 10 T cell receptor beta chains given below trace back to one sample, sequenced in a study of blood T cell repertoires in COVID-19 (dated by TCRdb to about 2020). The library was obtained by the immunoSEQ multiplex PCR assay. TCRdb obtained this table from immuneACCESS and retained in-frame rearrangements with V and J assigned. These tables miss some clones; where compared with another copy, unresolved V genes account for less than half of the shortfall, and the remainder is unexplained. The sample table shows just over 300,000 clones, and over 75% are seen once. Clones ranked in the top ten supply about 2% of the sample. The source material was PBMCs or T cells enriched from blood (not recorded which). The receptors shown here come from a man aged 30 to 45 who had recovered from COVID-19.

The chain links TRBV30 to TRBJ1-1; TRBD1 aligns across 9 bases. Germline V CDR1 and CDR2: GTSNPN, SVGIG (reference sequence). Unmatched junction bases numbered 7, after V lost 1 base and J lost 1 base. The CDR3 runs to 16 residues. CDR3 sequence (DNA): TGTGCCTGGAGTGGGGGTAACAGGGGGCCGAACACTGAAGCTTTCTTT. Its protein product is CAWSGGNRGPNTEAFF.

This clone occurred a few times. The chain is built from TRBV5-1 and TRBJ1-5; maybe TRBD1 (5 bases). V gave up 0 bases and J gave up 1 base, with 8 bases separating them. The germline V gene has CDR1 SGHRS and CDR2 YFSETQ. The CDR3 covers 15 residues. CDR3: CASSLGGHSNQPQHF. CDR3 DNA: TGCGCCAGCAGCTTGGGAGGACACAGCAATCAGCCCCAGCATTTT.

This chain uses TRBV11-1 with TRBJ2-1, with 7 positions matching TRBD2. Per the germline V gene, CDR1 is SGHAT and CDR2 is FQDESV (reference sequence). V shed 2 bases and J 1 base; nucleotides not matched to a gene: 2. The CDR3 spans 15 residues. CDR3 protein: CASSLSGKSYNEQFF. The CDR3 region has the DNA TGTGCCAGCAGCTTAAGCGGGAAGTCCTACAATGAGCAGTTCTTC.

The rearrangement uses TRBV23-1 and TRBJ1-1; 7 positions agree with TRBD1. TRBV23-1 is known as an ORF, though its function is uncertain. The J segment lost 0 bases and the V segment lost 2 bases, leaving 3 bases of the junction unmatched. The CDR3 sequence is 15 residues long. The CDR3 region has the DNA TGCGCCAGCAGTCAACCTGACAGGGTGAACACTGAAGCTTTCTTT. Translated: CASSQPDRVNTEAFF.

This clone has a handful of counts. This sequence joins TRBV9 and TRBJ2-1; 10 bases map to TRBD2. Germline CDR1 and CDR2: SGDLS and YYNGEE. The trim removed 4 bases at V and 3 bases at J, leaving 7 bases unmatched. This CDR3 is 16 amino acids long. CDR3 amino acids: CASSRSTSGFYNEQFF. CDR3 in DNA: TGTGCCAGCAGCCGATCGACTAGCGGGTTCTACAATGAGCAGTTCTTC.

V is TRBV7-8 and J is TRBJ1-2, with TRBD1 matching 8 bases. CDR1 SGHVS and CDR2 FQNEAQ come from the germline V gene. V lost 2 bases and J lost 3; bases outside the gene matches: 11. This CDR3 contains 17 residues. The CDR3 DNA follows: TGTGCCAGCAGCTTAATTGCAGGGGGCGTATTCCACTATGGCTACACCTTC. Its protein is CASSLIAGGVFHYGYTF. The variable domain in full, with the rest retrieved from reference TRBV7-8 and TRBJ1-2, is GAGVSQSPRYKVAKRGQDVALRCDPISGHVSLFWYQQALGQGPEFLTYFQNEAQLDKSGLPSDRFFAERPEGSVSTLKIQRTQQEDSAVYLCASSLIAGGVFHYGYTFGSGTRLTVV.

The chain employs TRBV2 and TRBJ2-1, with D possibly matching TRBD2 (5 bases). Per the germline V gene, CDR1 is SNHLY and CDR2 is FYNNEI. The CDR3 runs to 14 residues. V dropped 8 bases and J dropped 4 bases, with 15 bases sitting between them. DNA of the CDR3: TGTGCCAGCGGTTCGGTTGGGAGATACAATGAGCAGTTCTTC. It codes for CASGSVGRYNEQFF.

The rearrangement joins TRBV5-8 to TRBJ2-5, with D tentatively TRBD1 (6 bases). Germline CDR1 is SGHTS and CDR2 is YDEGEE. V was clipped by 0 bases and J by 2 bases, with 17 bases between them. CDR3 length: 17 amino acids. The CDR3 region is CASSLGMLRGLQETQYF. The CDR3 coding sequence is TGTGCCAGCAGCTTGGGTATGCTAAGGGGGTTACAAGAGACCCAGTACTTC.

This chain joins TRBV5-6 and TRBJ1-2, with D perhaps TRBD1 (6 bases). The length of the CDR3 is 14 residues. Trimming left V 2 bases short and J 0 bases short, with 8 bases between. Germline V gives CDR1 SGHDT, CDR2 YYEEEE. CDR3 residues: CASSFTGTNYGYTF. As DNA, the CDR3 is TGTGCCAGCAGCTTTACAGGGACTAACTATGGCTACACCTTC.

The genes are TRBV18 and TRBJ1-2, with 7 positions matching TRBD1. In germline, CDR1 is KGHSH, CDR2 LQKENI. The V segment lost 2 bases and the J segment 2 bases; nucleotides outside the gene matches: 14. The CDR3 consists of 18 residues. The CDR3 DNA follows: TGTGCCAGCTCACCAGTTGCCCCAGACAGGGCATCCAACTATGGCTACACCTTC. Amino acid sequence: CASSPVAPDRASNYGYTF.